The source of this TCR beta chain is a study of T cell repertoires in cytomegalovirus infection. Across the whole study: Well-studied HLA-B-restricted CMV epitopes were used in the study alongside recently identified HLA-C-restricted ones. Public signatures in TCR beta pointed to CMV infection and matching HLA type.

Overall study findings and caveats: Clonotypes of TCR beta that were HLA-C-restricted and CMV-specific dominated the ex vivo response. Public TCR beta family frequency separated CMV-and-HLA carriers, including in an independent cohort.

Using its own MiXCR run on the reads, TCRdb lists one record per CDR3 protein. The table has about 770,000 distinct CDR3 sequences, 29% seen once. Remarks on this clonotype: The antigen is not known.

This clonotype was obtained from a human donor in good health (CMV status not recorded). Some clones in this sample may be carry-over from other donors' samples. The source material was cultured CD8+ T cells from PBMCs, sampled from culture after CMV antigen stimulation.

Written as DNA, the CDR3 is TGTGCCAGCAGCCCCCTACGGGACAGGGGGCAGGAGACCCAGTACTTC. It codes for CASSPLRDRGQETQYF. The chain employs TRBV28 and TRBJ2-5; 12 bases match TRBD1. Germline loops: CDR1 MDHEN, CDR2 SYDVKM. V was clipped by 6 bases and J by 5 bases; unmatched bases: 10. The CDR3 has 16 residues. Complete variable domain (other parts from reference TRBV28 and TRBJ2-5): DVKVTQSSRYLVKRTGEKVFLECVQDMDHENMFWYRQDPGLGLRLIYFSYDVKMKEKGDIPEGYSVSREKKERFSLILESASTNQTSMYLCASSPLRDRGQETQYFGPGTRLLVL.